These 30 T cell receptor beta chains were all obtained from the same sample, sequenced in a study of cytomegalovirus exposure and HLA in healthy donors. 60 Vbeta and 13 Jbeta primers were used in PCR. Profiling relied on immunoSEQ multiplex PCR, and the TCRdb table lists in-frame clones only, not all of them. Among about 160,000 clones listed, 60% to 80% were seen once. The sample was PBMCs. Receptors originate from a woman aged 40 to 49 in good health and CMV-seropositive.

The chain uses TRBV7-9 and TRBJ2-3; TRBD1 aligns across 8 bases. The CDR3 loop spans 16 amino acids. The V segment lost 4 bases and the J segment 0 bases; nucleotides outside the gene matches: 6. Germline CDR1 reads SEHNR; CDR2 reads FQNEAQ (reference sequence). The CDR3 loop is CASSSRTGTSTDTQYF. CDR3 in DNA: TGTGCCAGCAGCTCCCGGACAGGGACTAGCACAGATACGCAGTATTTT.

This clone appeared a few times. V gene TRBV6-5 combines with J gene TRBJ2-3; no definite D call. Germline CDR1 and CDR2: MNHEY and SVGAGI. Trimming took 2 bases from V and 6 from J, leaving 9 bases between them. The CDR3 spans 13 residues. DNA for the CDR3: TGTGCCAGCAGTTACGACTTTTTGGATACGCAGTATTTT. Encoded protein: CASSYDFLDTQYF.

This chain connects TRBV4-1 to TRBJ2-3; 11 bases align to TRBD2. Germline V gives CDR1 MGHRA, CDR2 YSYEKL. The CDR3 covers 18 residues. V lost 1 base to trimming and J lost 0 bases; unmatched junction nucleotides: 6. CDR3 in amino acids: CASSQGASGGHSTDTQYF. The CDR3 DNA reads as TGCGCCAGCAGCCAAGGGGCTAGCGGGGGGCATAGCACAGATACGCAGTATTTT.

The chain uses TRBV15 and TRBJ1-2; 7 nucleotides match TRBD1. Germline CDR1 LNHNV, CDR2 YYDKDF (reference sequence). The V segment lost 2 bases and the J segment 5 bases; nucleotides outside the gene matches: 11. CDR3 length equals 16 residues. The CDR3 nucleotides are TGTGCCACCAGCAGATCTGGGACCGGGACAGTTTATGGCTACACCTTC. Its protein product is CATSRSGTGTVYGYTF.

The V call is TRBV19, the J call TRBJ1-2; the match to TRBD1 covers 12 bases. V trimming: 10 bases; J trimming: 3 bases; junction bases outside the gene matches: 9. This CDR3 comprises 15 residues. Germline V gene sequence: CDR1 LNHDA, CDR2 SQIVND (reference sequence). Here the CDR3 reads CATIGTGGAYYGYTF. The CDR3 coding sequence is TGTGCCACCATAGGGACAGGGGGCGCCTACTATGGCTACACCTTC.

The gene calls are TRBV7-9 and TRBJ2-4, with TRBD1 identical over 7 bases. Germline V lookup: CDR1 SEHNR, CDR2 FQNEAQ (reference sequence). CDR3 size: 14 residues. Germline trimming cut 5 bases from V and 5 bases from J; bases unmatched to any gene: 6. CDR3 in DNA: TGTGCCAGCAGCCCCCGGGACAGAGAAAACATTCAGTACTTC. This translates into CASSPRDRENIQYF.

V is TRBV5-1 and J is TRBJ2-7, with TRBD1 matching 7 bases. CDR1 and CDR2 (germline): SGHRS, YFSETQ. Germline trimming cut 5 bases from V and 8 bases from J; bases unmatched to any gene: 10. The CDR3 has 13 amino acids. The DNA of the CDR3 is TGCGCCAGCAGGGACGGGACAGTCGGGCAGCAGTACTTC. Its translation: CASRDGTVGQQYF.

The chain combines TRBV5-1 with TRBJ2-3; TRBD2 is a possible D gene (5 bases). V was shortened by 7 bases and J by 2 bases, with 17 bases between the two germline ends. Germline V gene data show CDR1 as SGHRS and CDR2 as YFSETQ. The CDR3 covers 15 residues. The CDR3 sequence is CASSPQEAATDTQYF. The CDR3 DNA sequence: TGCGCCAGCTCCCCTCAGGAAGCGGCCACAGATACGCAGTATTTT. The variable domain in full, with the rest retrieved from reference TRBV5-1 and TRBJ2-3, is KAGVTQTPRYLIKTRGQQVTLSCSPISGHRSVSWYQQTPGQGLQFLFEYFSETQRNKGNFPGRFSGRQFSNSRSEMNVSTLELGDSALYLCASSPQEAATDTQYFGPGTRLTVL.

The J gene is TRBJ1-2, the V gene TRBV5-4; unclear D gene. The CDR3 is 13 amino acids. Germline CDR1 and CDR2: SGHNT and YYREEE (reference sequence). Trimming took 0 bases from V and 4 from J, leaving 7 bases between them. The CDR3 here is CASSLDQIYGYTF. The CDR3 DNA sequence: TGTGCCAGCAGCTTGGACCAGATCTATGGCTACACCTTC.

The V and J genes are TRBV6-5 and TRBJ2-7; tentative D call: TRBD2 (6 bases). CDR1 and CDR2 (germline): MNHEY, SVGAGI. The CDR3 is made up of 16 amino acids. V lost 0 bases, J lost 0 bases, and 12 bases lay in between. CDR3: CASSYSKGGVSYEQYF. As DNA, the CDR3 is TGTGCCAGCAGTTACTCGAAGGGCGGGGTCTCCTACGAGCAGTACTTC.

This clone has more than one count but fewer than ten. The chain uses TRBV27 and TRBJ1-5, with unresolved D. The CDR3 has 15 residues. V lost 2 bases and J lost 1, with 9 bases in between. Per the germline V gene, CDR1 is MNHEY and CDR2 is SMNVEV (reference sequence). Here the CDR3 DNA reads TGTGCCAGCAGTTTAGAATCCAGAAGCAATCAGCCCCAGCATTTT. Translation gives CASSLESRSNQPQHF.

The V and J genes are TRBV5-4 and TRBJ1-4, with D maybe TRBD1 (5 bases). This CDR3 comprises 13 residues. The germline V and J ends were trimmed by 0 bases and 10 bases, with 10 bases remaining between them. Germline V gene sequence: CDR1 SGHNT, CDR2 YYREEE (reference sequence). CDR3 loop: CASSLDNGGKLFF. CDR3 coding DNA: TGTGCCAGCAGCTTGGATAACGGGGGAAAACTGTTTTTT.

The chain carries TRBV5-1 and TRBJ2-7, with 8 bases fitting TRBD1. There are 14 residues in the CDR3. Germline lookup yields CDR1 SGHRS and CDR2 YFSETQ. Trimming at V came to 4 bases and at J to 0 bases, leaving 3 bases not matched to a gene. CDR3 residues: CASSPGTGSYEQYF. The CDR3 DNA reads as TGCGCCAGCAGCCCGGGGACAGGCTCCTACGAGCAGTACTTC.

This chain connects TRBV19 to TRBJ2-3; 13 nucleotides line up with TRBD2. Germline lookup yields CDR1 LNHDA and CDR2 SQIVND (reference sequence). The CDR3 extends over 16 amino acids. The ends lost 1 base at V and 6 bases at J; junction bases unmatched: 4. CDR3 bases: TGTGCCAGTAGTATAGCTACTAGCGGGAGGGTGGATACGCAGTATTTT. Its translation: CASSIATSGRVDTQYF.

V usage is TRBV4-3 and J usage is TRBJ2-3, with D tentatively TRBD2 (6 bases). This CDR3 is 14 amino acids long. Trimming pared 4 bases from V and 4 bases from J, leaving 12 bases between. Germline loops: CDR1 LGHNA, CDR2 YSLEER. The CDR3 is CASSRTLAADTQYF. CDR3 DNA: TGCGCCAGCAGCCGAACACTAGCTGCAGATACGCAGTATTTT.

This clone showed up just a few times. This chain joins TRBV27 and TRBJ2-1; D perhaps matches TRBD1 (5 bases). V was shortened by 2 bases and J by 0 bases, with 8 bases between the two germline ends. The V gene's germline CDR1 is MNHEY and CDR2 SMNVEV (reference sequence). There are 15 residues in the CDR3. CDR3: CASSLQGISYNEQFF. CDR3 coding DNA: TGTGCCAGCAGTTTACAGGGAATCTCCTACAATGAGCAGTTCTTC.

This clone was seen a handful of times. The CDR3 DNA sequence: TGTGCCAGCAGCTTAGCGGGGGGGCGGGATACGCAGTATTTT. Protein product: CASSLAGGRDTQYF. The gene calls are TRBV7-9 and TRBJ2-3; TRBD2 is a possible D gene (7 bases). The CDR3 runs 14 residues. Deletions cut 0 bases from V and 6 bases from J, with 10 bases between. Germline V gene lookup returns CDR1 SEHNR and CDR2 FQNEAQ (reference sequence).

CDR3 bases: TGTGCCAGCAGCTTCGGACCCGGGGGTGCTAACTATGGCTACACCTTC. Its protein is CASSFGPGGANYGYTF. V gene TRBV5-6 combines with J gene TRBJ1-2; TRBD1 is a possible D gene (5 bases). Germline CDR1 SGHDT, CDR2 YYEEEE. CDR3 size: 16 residues. V lost 2 bases and J 0 bases, leaving 14 bases between the germline ends. Variable domain in full (rest from reference TRBV5-6 and TRBJ1-2): DAGVTQSPTHLIKTRGQQVTLRCSPKSGHDTVSWYQQALGQGPQFIFQYYEEEERQRGNFPDRFSGHQFPNYSSELNVNALLLGDSALYLCASSFGPGGANYGYTFGSGTRLTVV.

The chain is built from TRBV5-6 and TRBJ2-5; 9 bases align to TRBD1. The CDR3 sequence is 16 residues long. The V and J ends lost 4 bases and 2 bases, in that order; junction bases with no gene match: 9. Germline loops: CDR1 SGHDT, CDR2 YYEEEE. The CDR3 DNA follows: TGTGCCAGCAGCGCTAGGAAGGGACAGGGACAAGAGACCCAGTACTTC. Translation: CASSARKGQGQETQYF.

The chain combines TRBV19 with TRBJ1-2; TRBD1 aligns across 10 bases. The junction had 7 bases not matched to a gene; V was cut back by 2 bases and J by 7 bases. In germline, CDR1 is LNHDA, CDR2 SQIVND (reference sequence). The CDR3 is made up of 15 amino acids. The CDR3 region is CASSILPGQGSGYTF. The DNA of the CDR3 is TGTGCCAGTAGTATATTACCGGGACAGGGGTCTGGCTACACCTTC.

The rearrangement links TRBV7-2 to TRBJ2-1; a possible D gene is TRBD2 (5 bases). The CDR3 contains 14 residues. CDR1 is SGHTA, CDR2 FQGNSA, per germline. The germline V and J ends were trimmed by 4 bases and 8 bases, with 15 bases remaining between them. This CDR3 reads CASSYGLVGYEQFF. CDR3 nucleotide sequence: TGTGCCAGCAGCTACGGACTGGTGGGCTATGAGCAGTTCTTC.

V is TRBV13 and J is TRBJ2-7; maybe TRBD2 (6 bases). The CDR3 contains 14 residues. The V and J ends lost 5 bases and 4 bases respectively, with 15 bases between them. Germline CDR1 PRHDT, CDR2 FYEKMQ (reference sequence). CDR3 region: CASSPNRDSYEQYF. CDR3 in DNA: TGTGCCAGCAGCCCTAACCGGGACTCTTACGAGCAGTACTTC.

The CDR3 bases are TGTGCCAGCAGTAGAAGCGGGGCGCAATACTCCTACGAGCAGTACTTC. Amino acid sequence: CASSRSGAQYSYEQYF. The chain is built from TRBV25-1 and TRBJ2-7; 7 nucleotides line up with TRBD2. The CDR3 runs 16 residues. The germline gives CDR1 MGHDK, CDR2 SYGVNS. With V trimmed by 5 bases and J by 0 bases, 10 bases remained unmatched.

This clone showed up just once. The J gene is TRBJ1-4, the V gene TRBV5-1, with 10 bases lining up with TRBD1. Germline CDR1 SGHRS, CDR2 YFSETQ. Germline trimming cut 3 bases from V and 8 bases from J; bases unmatched to any gene: 7. This CDR3 spans 15 amino acids. CDR3 sequence: CASSSGQGKGEKLFF. The DNA of the CDR3 is TGCGCCAGCAGCTCGGGACAGGGGAAGGGAGAAAAACTGTTTTTT.

This clone was observed a handful of times. CDR3 sequence: CASSMGGLAGAGETQYF. The CDR3 DNA reads as TGTGCCAGTAGTATGGGCGGACTAGCGGGGGCGGGGGAGACCCAGTACTTC. The genes are TRBV19 and TRBJ2-5, with TRBD2 identical over 13 bases. CDR1 and CDR2 (germline): LNHDA, SQIVND (reference sequence). CDR3 size: 17 residues. The V gene end was trimmed by 3 bases and the J gene end by 5 bases; junction bases not matched to a gene: 9.

This clone was found a few times. V gene TRBV7-9 combines with J gene TRBJ2-1; 9 nucleotides line up with TRBD2. The length of the CDR3 is 15 residues. The germline V gene has CDR1 SEHNR and CDR2 FQNEAQ (reference sequence). With V trimmed by 3 bases and J by 8 bases, 8 bases remained unmatched. CDR3 region: CASSFPQRGVYEQFF. CDR3 sequence (DNA): TGTGCCAGCAGCTTCCCGCAGCGGGGGGTCTATGAGCAGTTCTTC.

The chain links TRBV12-2 to TRBJ2-5; the table's TRBD2 call for D was not verified on the DNA. TRBV12-2 is tagged as a pseudogene. The CDR3 runs to 22 residues. Here the CDR3 reads CASRPSFRVSPRLAGCQETQYF. The CDR3 region has the DNA TGTGCAAGTCGCCCGTCCTTTCGAGTCTCCCCCAGACTAGCGGGGTGCCAAGAGACCCAGTACTTC.

This chain links TRBV7-2 with TRBJ2-5; no clear D. The CDR3 length is 15 residues. V gave up 2 bases and J gave up 5 bases, with 15 bases separating them. The germline CDR1 and CDR2 sequences are SGHTA and FQGNSA. This CDR3 reads CASSLYSGPTETQYF. DNA for the CDR3: TGTGCCAGCAGCTTATATTCTGGGCCAACGGAGACCCAGTACTTC. Using reference TRBV7-2 and TRBJ2-5 for the parts outside the CDR3, the full variable domain is GAGVSQSPSNKVTEKGKDVELRCDPISGHTALYWYRQSLGQGLEFLIYFQGNSAPDKSGLPSDRFSAERTGGSVSTLTIQRTQQEDSAVYLCASSLYSGPTETQYFGPGTRLLVL.

In this sample, this clone turned up a few times. The chain carries TRBV10-3 and TRBJ1-1, with TRBD1 matching 8 bases. From germline, CDR1 is ENHRY and CDR2 SYGVKD. The junction had 7 bases not matched to a gene; V was cut back by 6 bases and J by 4 bases. This CDR3 spans 14 amino acids. CDR3: CAIRLQGEGTEAFF. The CDR3, as DNA: TGTGCCATCAGGTTACAGGGGGAGGGCACTGAAGCTTTCTTT.

J is TRBJ1-5 and V is TRBV21-1; the tabulated D call, TRBD1, remains unverified against the DNA. TRBV21-1 is shown as a pseudogene. The CDR3 contains 18 residues. In DNA form, the CDR3 reads TGTGCCAGCAGCAAAGCGAGGGACAGGGGGCGCCCGGGGCAGCCCCAGCATTTT. Amino acids: CASSKARDRGRPGQPQHF.